This T cell receptor beta chain is from a study of cytomegalovirus exposure and HLA in healthy donors (dated by TCRdb to about 2017). General notes on the study: In an earlier analysis of roughly 500 of the donors, roughly 300 Gb of sequence data and about 110 million unique TCR beta sequences from about 190 million T cells were reported. An early release that covered 640 HLA-typed donors contained about 300 gigabases of sequencing data and some 87 million unique TCR sequences. Of the 350 to 450 genotyped donors, 70% to 90% were placed in the genetic ancestry cluster associated with self-reported Caucasian donors. The aim of the study was to test whether cataloging public T cell receptors could identify signatures of past pathogen exposure. The T cell repertoires of 700 or so subjects were profiled by immunosequencing and related to cytomegalovirus serostatus. A separate validation cohort of roughly 130 different subjects was used in addition to the roughly 720-subject first cohort. To predict cytomegalovirus infection status, the study combined high-throughput TCR immunosequencing, statistical association of individual TCRs with disease status, and machine learning. In a later analysis, previously published TCR beta repertoires from fewer than 750 donors were re-analyzed and high-resolution HLA genotyping was added so that TCR occurrence patterns could be studied. Rather than drawing on any new phenotypic data, the later analysis identified candidate immune exposures from TCR beta sequences and the way those sequences occurred across donors. An earlier analysis of 587 of the donors used high-throughput TCR beta sequencing to judge whether each TCR beta V gene segment behaved as functional or pseudogenic. Donor age, sex, ethnicity and CMV serostatus were collected together with the repertoire data. A later genetic analysis took genome-wide SNP genotypes for about 60% of the roughly 670 donors and used that subset as a discovery cohort. All discovery cohort repertoires had been generated using a single sequencing platform. Both class I and class II loci were covered by HLA typing, at four-digit resolution. Typing coverage varied by locus: roughly 620-640 donors for A, B, C, DRB1 and DQB1; approximately 500 for DQA1; some 610 for DPA1; roughly 470 for DPB1. Several DR-DQ haplotypes were handled as single units for association and clustering because linkage in the cohort was strong. Among a few hundred genotyped donors of the cohort, an average of around 240,000 unique TCR beta nucleotide sequences were sequenced per donor, roughly a sixth of them non-productive.

Comments on this clone: The target of this receptor is not known. Qualities for individual bases were not recorded, and no much larger clone is one base off.

Broad study findings and their caveats: A further reported finding was that TCR beta sequences accurately predicted the HLA-A and HLA-B alleles for most subjects in the first cohort. Correlated functional status among segregating V segments might reflect linkage disequilibrium, but an unknown experimental factor could not be ruled out. Most TCR sequences were seen in very few donors, while some public TCRs were found in many individuals. At a false discovery rate of 0.05, a later analysis linked about 17,000 TCR beta sequences to specific HLA alleles. In an earlier analysis of 587 of the donors, most TCR beta V segments appeared in productive rearrangements about 87% or about 30% of the time, broadly matching IMGT annotations. Some IMGT-functional V segments, including TRBV6-2 and TRBV6-3, could not be distinguished by the 87-base-pair reads and were therefore excluded. This cohort had only TCR beta chains sequenced, and the lack of alpha or paired-chain data limited which features could be detected. Because some donors lacked HLA typing at each locus, the association tests relied only on the typed subset. Roughly uniform sequencing depth across donors was assumed in presence/absence analyses, although this assumption may not hold. It was suggested by the authors that the approach could potentially be generalized to other disease states and immunological phenotypes. Cytomegalovirus status was reported to be diagnosed by the classifier with high specificity and sensitivity in both the original and validation cohorts. CMV serostatus was the only immune exposure information available for the cohort. In a later analysis, TCR association rates were found to vary across HLA loci, with the most associated TCRs seen for DRB1 alleles and the fewest for HLA-C alleles. A later analysis reported that several top co-occurrence clusters appeared linked to parvovirus B19, influenza, CMV and Epstein-Barr virus. Assigning TCR associations to individual alleles was difficult when HLA alleles, especially DR and DQ, strongly co-occurred. Most CMV-associated TCR beta chains appeared to be HLA-restricted in a later analysis, and the HLA associations seemed to be driven largely by CMV exposure. A cluster of highly shared sequence variants was judged likely to be a technical artifact of the sequencing pipeline. Compared with the approximately 710-donor mean, donors in an Asian-associated ancestry cluster had fewer N-insertions in productive TCRs, according to a later genetic analysis. The earlier analysis of approximately 590 of the donors excluded roughly 16 rarely observed V segments, including chromosome 9 orphons, because counts were too low. An association between a missense DCLRE1C variant and V-gene and J-gene trimming of TCR beta chains was found in a later genetic analysis and replicated in an independent cohort. A total of about 180 TCR beta chains were listed by the study as associated with cytomegalovirus. A few of the identified cytomegalovirus-associated TCR beta chains were confirmed in vitro to be specific for cytomegalovirus antigens. In a later analysis, HLA-associated TCR beta chains were found to be more clonally expanded and to have lower generation probabilities than equally common non-associated chains.

The library was prepared using the immunoSEQ multiplex PCR assay. A mixture of 60 forward primers for TCR Vbeta segments and 13 reverse primers for TCR Jbeta segments was used in the multiplex PCR. The CDR3 region of rearranged TCR beta genes was amplified from genomic DNA with a multiplex PCR assay. The amplified TCR beta libraries were sequenced on the Illumina HiSeq System as 87-base-pair reads. The published analysis was carried out like this. A later analysis tallied roughly 78 million unique TCR beta chains across the 666 repertoires, and about 12 million of those chains were shared by two or more donors. A nearest-neighbor algorithm error-corrected the raw reads and collapsed the reads into unique sequences, merging closely related sequences to remove PCR and sequencing errors. To assign V, D and J gene segments, CDR3 sequences were aligned to IMGT reference sequences. For a sequence to be retained, at least a six-nucleotide match to both a V gene segment and a J gene segment was required. A rearrangement counted as productive if the CDR3 had no stop codons and remained in frame with V and J, and every other rearrangement counted as non-productive. CDR3 was defined according to IMGT convention as the region running from the second conserved V-encoded cysteine to the conserved J-encoded phenylalanine. The earlier analysis of fewer than 750 of the donors excluded sequences that lacked an unambiguous match to a single V gene segment. An earlier analysis of fewer than 750 of the donors classified V segments as functional when productive rearrangements were above 56.7% and as segregating when the standard deviation between donors was above 5%. To diagnose cytomegalovirus status from the catalog of TCR beta chain sequences, a statistical classification framework was built. V and J gene assignment, in a later analysis, came from comparing TCR nucleotide sequences with IMGT/GENE-DB human TR gene sequences. The TCRdist pipeline was used in a later analysis to assign CDR3 sequences and most-parsimonious VDJ recombination scenarios. In a later analysis, each TCR beta chain was defined by its CDR3 amino acid sequence together with its V-gene family, and reads without a unique V-gene family were excluded. A later analysis removed roughly 590 highly shared, low-generation-probability nucleotide sequences to deal with suspected cross-contamination and a sequencing artifact. In a later analysis, a clonal expansion index for each public chain was calculated from normalized within-repertoire ranks of inferred template counts. A later analysis computed generation probabilities with a VDJ recombination model fitted to out-of-frame rearrangements, and checked the results against IGoR. In a later analysis, TCR-TCR, TCR-HLA and TCR-CMV co-occurrence was scored with hypergeometric tests, and a repertoire-size bias correction was applied to TCR pairs. False discovery rates were estimated in a later analysis by permuting HLA or CMV assignments 20 times. In a later analysis, co-occurring TCRs were grouped using DBSCAN, and TCRdist sequence similarity was added for clustering within HLA-allele-positive subsets. Repertoires with fewer than 30,000 or more than 120,000 public chains were left out of co-occurrence clustering, as were five repertoires with anomalous nucleotide sharing. TCRdb's version of the immuneACCESS table is confined to in-frame rearrangements and falls short of the full clone set. An unresolved V gene accounts for under half of the shortfall where checked; the remainder is of unknown origin. V, J and clone size are those of that table, while D and trimming were read from the DNA. The sample table shows about 60,000 clones, and approximately 80% are seen once. Clones ranked in the top ten supply almost 6% of the sample.

Spanning cysteine to phenylalanine, the CDR3 consists of 15 amino acids. The DNA shown is the 45-base CDR3, in frame from base 1. Sequences MNHNY (CDR1) and SVGAGI (CDR2) are obtained from the germline V gene (reference sequence). The germline V end is reduced by 6 bases and the J end by 8 bases; junction bases left unmatched: 11. The cohort was made up of 666 healthy bone marrow donors. At the time of sampling, every cohort member was nominally healthy, though immune exposures that went unrecorded were likely present. The donor tested CMV seronegative, placing the donor among the approximately 400 seronegative members of the cohort. A peripheral blood sample was collected from each donor, and TCR beta sequencing was performed on peripheral blood mononuclear cells. Genomic DNA was extracted from the blood cell samples with the Qiagen DNeasy Blood Extraction Kit.

In this chain, TRBV6-6 is recombined with TRBJ2-1; 9 middle bases align to TRBD1. This TCR came from a male donor in good health and CMV-seronegative. Sequencing was carried out using PBMCs. The base sequence is TGTGCCAGCAGACAGACCGGGACAGGGATGGATGAGCAGTTCTTC. Translated, this gives CASRQTGTGMDEQFF.